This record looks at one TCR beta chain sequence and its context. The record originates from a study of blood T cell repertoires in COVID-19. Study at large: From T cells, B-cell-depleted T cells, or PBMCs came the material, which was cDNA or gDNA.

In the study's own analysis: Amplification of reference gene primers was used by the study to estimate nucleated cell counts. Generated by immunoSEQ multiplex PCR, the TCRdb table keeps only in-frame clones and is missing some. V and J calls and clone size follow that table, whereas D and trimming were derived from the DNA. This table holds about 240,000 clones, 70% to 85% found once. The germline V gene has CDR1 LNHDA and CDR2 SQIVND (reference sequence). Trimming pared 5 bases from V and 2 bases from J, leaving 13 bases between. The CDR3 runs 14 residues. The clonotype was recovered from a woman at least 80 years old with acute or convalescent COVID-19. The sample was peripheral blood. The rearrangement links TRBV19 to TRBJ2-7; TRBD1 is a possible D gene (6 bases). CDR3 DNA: TGTGCCAGTAGTCAAGGGGGTGGCACCTACGAGCAGTACTTC. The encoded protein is CASSQGGGTYEQYF.